This T cell receptor (beta chain) appears in the sequencing data of a study of beta chain features in type 1 diabetes. Study-wide results and caveats: Shortening of TCRB CDR3s, moderate but significant, appeared in all four CD4+ subsets of Type 1 diabetes patients.

Comment on this clone: The antigen is unknown.

Sorted populations were all over 95% pure. With V trimmed by 0 bases and J by 7 bases, 7 bases remained unmatched. In germline, CDR1 is SGDLS, CDR2 YYNGEE. The CDR3 has 15 amino acids. Expressed TCRB transcripts were sequenced because the isolated RNA had all been reverse transcribed beforehand. Sequencing used immunoSEQ multiplex PCR; TCRdb keeps in-frame clones, though not all of them. The sample records 200,000 to 250,000 clones, about 15% being singletons. The chain couples TRBV9 to TRBJ1-5; 7 bases line up with TRBD1. The sequenced sample was naive CD4+ T cells from blood. This receptor was identified in a man aged 30 to 39 with type 1 diabetes. The CDR3 is CASSVGTGDIQPQHF. Written as DNA, the CDR3 is TGTGCCAGCAGCGTAGGCACAGGGGACATCCAGCCCCAGCATTTT.